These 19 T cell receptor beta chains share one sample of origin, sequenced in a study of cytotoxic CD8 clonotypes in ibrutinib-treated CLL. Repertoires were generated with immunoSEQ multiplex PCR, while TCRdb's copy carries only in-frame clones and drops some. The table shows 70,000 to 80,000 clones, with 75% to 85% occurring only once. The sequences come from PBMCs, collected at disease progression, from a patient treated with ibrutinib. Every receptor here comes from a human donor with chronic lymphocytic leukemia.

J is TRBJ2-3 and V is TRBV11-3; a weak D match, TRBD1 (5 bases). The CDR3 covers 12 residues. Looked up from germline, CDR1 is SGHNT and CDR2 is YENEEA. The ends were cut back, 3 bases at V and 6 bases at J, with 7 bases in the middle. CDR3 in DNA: TGTGCCAGCAGCTTGAACAGGGATACGCAGTATTTT. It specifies CASSLNRDTQYF. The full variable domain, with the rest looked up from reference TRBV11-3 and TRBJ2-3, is EAGVVQSPRYKIIEKKQPVAFWCNPISGHNTLYWYLQNLGQGPELLIRYENEEAVDDSQLPKDRFSAERLKGVDSTLKIQPAELGDSAVYLCASSLNRDTQYFGPGTRLTVL.

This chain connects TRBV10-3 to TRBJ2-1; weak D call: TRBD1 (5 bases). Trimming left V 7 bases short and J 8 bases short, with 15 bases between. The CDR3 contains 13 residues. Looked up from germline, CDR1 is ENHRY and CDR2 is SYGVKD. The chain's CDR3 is CAITWGSQDEQFF. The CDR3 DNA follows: TGTGCCATCACCTGGGGCAGCCAGGATGAGCAGTTCTTC.

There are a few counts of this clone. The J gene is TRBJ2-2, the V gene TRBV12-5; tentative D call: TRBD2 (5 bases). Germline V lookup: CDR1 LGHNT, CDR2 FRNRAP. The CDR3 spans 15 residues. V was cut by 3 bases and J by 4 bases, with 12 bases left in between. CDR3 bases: TGTGCTAGTGGTTTTCTCCGGGGAAGCACCGGGGAGCTGTTTTTT. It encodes CASGFLRGSTGELFF.

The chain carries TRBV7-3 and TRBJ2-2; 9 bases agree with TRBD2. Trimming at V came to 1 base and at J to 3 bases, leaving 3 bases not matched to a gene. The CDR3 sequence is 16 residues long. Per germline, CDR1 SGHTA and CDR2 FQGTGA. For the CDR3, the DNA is TGTGCCAGCAGCTTAATCGCGGGAGGGCACACCGGGGAGCTGTTTTTT. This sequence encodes CASSLIAGGHTGELFF.

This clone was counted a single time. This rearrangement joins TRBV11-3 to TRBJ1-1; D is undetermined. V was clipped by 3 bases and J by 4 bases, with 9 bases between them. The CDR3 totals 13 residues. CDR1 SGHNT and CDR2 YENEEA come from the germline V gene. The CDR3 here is CASSFTRSTEAFF. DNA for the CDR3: TGTGCCAGCAGCTTTACCAGGAGCACTGAAGCTTTCTTT.

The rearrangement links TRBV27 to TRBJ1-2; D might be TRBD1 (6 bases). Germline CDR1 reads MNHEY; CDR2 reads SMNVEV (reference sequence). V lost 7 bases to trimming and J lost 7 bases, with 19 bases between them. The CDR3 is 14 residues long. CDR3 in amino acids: CASNKWGGRGGYTF. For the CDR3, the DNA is TGTGCCAGCAACAAATGGGGGGGGCGAGGTGGCTACACCTTC.

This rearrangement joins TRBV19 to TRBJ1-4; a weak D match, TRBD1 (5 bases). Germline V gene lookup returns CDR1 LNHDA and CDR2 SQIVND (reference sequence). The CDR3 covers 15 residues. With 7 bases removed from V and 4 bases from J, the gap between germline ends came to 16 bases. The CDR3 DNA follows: TGTGCCAGTAACACCGGGACTGCCTATAATGAAAAACTGTTTTTT. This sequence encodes CASNTGTAYNEKLFF. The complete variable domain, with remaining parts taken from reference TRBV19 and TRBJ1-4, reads DGGITQSPKYLFRKEGQNVTLSCEQNLNHDAMYWYRQDPGQGLRLIYYSQIVNDFQKGDIAEGYSVSREKKESFPLTVTSAQKNPTAFYLCASNTGTAYNEKLFFGSGTQLSVL.

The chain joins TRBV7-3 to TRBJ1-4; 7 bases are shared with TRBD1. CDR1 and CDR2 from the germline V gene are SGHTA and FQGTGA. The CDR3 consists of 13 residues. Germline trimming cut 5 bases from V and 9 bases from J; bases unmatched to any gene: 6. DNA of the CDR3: TGTGCCAGCAGCCTAGACAGGGACCAAAAACTGTTTTTT. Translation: CASSLDRDQKLFF.

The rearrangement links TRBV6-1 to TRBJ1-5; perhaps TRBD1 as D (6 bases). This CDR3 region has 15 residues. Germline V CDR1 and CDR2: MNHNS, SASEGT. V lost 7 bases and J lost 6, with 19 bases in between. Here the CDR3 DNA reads TGTGCCAGCAACGACAGGCGGGGCGGCGGTCAGCCCCAGCATTTT. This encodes CASNDRRGGGQPQHF.

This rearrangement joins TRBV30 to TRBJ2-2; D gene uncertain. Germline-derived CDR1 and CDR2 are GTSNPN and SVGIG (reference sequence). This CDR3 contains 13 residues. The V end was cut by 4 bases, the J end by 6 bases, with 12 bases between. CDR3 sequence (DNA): TGTGCCTGGAATTTGTTGGACGCCGGGGAGCTGTTTTTT. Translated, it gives CAWNLLDAGELFF.

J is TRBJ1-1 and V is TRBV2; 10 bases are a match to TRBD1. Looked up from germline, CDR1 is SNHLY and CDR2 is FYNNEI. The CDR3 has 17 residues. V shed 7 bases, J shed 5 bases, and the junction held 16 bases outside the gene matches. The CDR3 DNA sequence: TGTGCCAGCACTCAGGGGTGGGCCGGACAGGGGGGTACTGAAGCTTTCTTT. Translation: CASTQGWAGQGGTEAFF. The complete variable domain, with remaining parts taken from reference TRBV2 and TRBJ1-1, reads EPEVTQTPSHQVTQMGQEVILRCVPISNHLYFYWYRQILGQKVEFLVSFYNNEISEKSEIFDDQFSVERPDGSNFTLKIRSTKLEDSAMYFCASTQGWAGQGGTEAFFGQGTRLTVV.

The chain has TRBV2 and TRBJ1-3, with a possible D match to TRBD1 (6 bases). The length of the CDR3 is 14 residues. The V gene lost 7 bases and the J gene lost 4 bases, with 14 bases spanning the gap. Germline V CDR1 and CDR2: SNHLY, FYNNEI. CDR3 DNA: TGTGCCAGCATTCTAGACAGGTTGGGAAACACCATATATTTT. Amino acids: CASILDRLGNTIYF.

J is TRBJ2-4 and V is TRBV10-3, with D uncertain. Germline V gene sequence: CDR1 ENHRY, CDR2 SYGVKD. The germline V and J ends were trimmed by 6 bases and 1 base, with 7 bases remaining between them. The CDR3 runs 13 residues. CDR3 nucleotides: TGTGCCATCAGCGGCGAGGCCAAAAACATTCAGTACTTC. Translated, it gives CAISGEAKNIQYF.

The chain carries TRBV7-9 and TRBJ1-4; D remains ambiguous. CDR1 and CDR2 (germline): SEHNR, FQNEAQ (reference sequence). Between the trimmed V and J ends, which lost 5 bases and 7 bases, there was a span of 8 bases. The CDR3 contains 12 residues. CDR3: CASSATREKLFF. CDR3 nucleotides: TGTGCCAGCAGCGCCACACGTGAAAAACTGTTTTTT.

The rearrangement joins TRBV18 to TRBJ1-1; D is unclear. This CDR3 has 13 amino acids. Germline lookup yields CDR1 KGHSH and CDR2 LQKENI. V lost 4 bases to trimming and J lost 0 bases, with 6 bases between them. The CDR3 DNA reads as TGTGCCAGCTCACTTGCCTTGAACACTGAAGCTTTCTTT. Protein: CASSLALNTEAFF.

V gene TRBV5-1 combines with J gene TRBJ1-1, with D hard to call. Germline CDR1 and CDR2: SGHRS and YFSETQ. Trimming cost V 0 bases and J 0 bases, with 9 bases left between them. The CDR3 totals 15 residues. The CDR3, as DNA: TGCGCCAGCAGCTTGGTGGGAGGCATGAACACTGAAGCTTTCTTT. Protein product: CASSLVGGMNTEAFF.

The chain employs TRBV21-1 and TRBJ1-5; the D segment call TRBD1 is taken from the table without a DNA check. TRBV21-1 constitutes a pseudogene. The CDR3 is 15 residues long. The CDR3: CASSFRQVSNQPQHF. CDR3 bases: TGTGCCAGCAGCTTCCGACAGGTTAGCAATCAGCCCCAGCATTTT.

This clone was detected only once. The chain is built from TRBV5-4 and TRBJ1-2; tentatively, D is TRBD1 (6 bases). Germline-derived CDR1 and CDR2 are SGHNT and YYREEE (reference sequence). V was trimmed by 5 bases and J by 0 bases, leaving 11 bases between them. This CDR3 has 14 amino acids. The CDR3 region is CASREGGSNYGYTF. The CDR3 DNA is TGTGCCAGCAGGGAAGGGGGTTCTAACTATGGCTACACCTTC.

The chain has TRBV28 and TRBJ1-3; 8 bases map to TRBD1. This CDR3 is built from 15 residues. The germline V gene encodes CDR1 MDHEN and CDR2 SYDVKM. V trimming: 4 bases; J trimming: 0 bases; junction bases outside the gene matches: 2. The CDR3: CASSSTGGSGNTIYF. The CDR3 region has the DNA TGTGCCAGCAGTTCAACAGGGGGCTCTGGAAACACCATATATTTT.